This TCR beta chain came from a study of T cell changes during pregnancy in multiple sclerosis. Comment on this clone: The same CDR3 arises from other DNA sequences in this sample as well.

Repertoires were generated with immunoSEQ multiplex PCR, while TCRdb's copy carries only in-frame clones and drops some. The table shows tens of thousands of clones, with approximately 91% occurring only once. The germline CDR1 and CDR2 sequences are SGHVS and FQNEAQ. With 4 bases removed from V and 0 bases from J, the gap between germline ends came to 4 bases. The CDR3 length is 12 residues. This receptor was obtained from a female donor in good health, enrolled as a control in a pregnancy study. The material was peripheral blood, obtained in the second trimester of pregnancy. The chain is built from TRBV7-8 and TRBJ2-7, with D unresolved. For the CDR3, the DNA is TGTGCCAGCAGCTCCCGCTCCTACGAGCAGTACTTC. It yields the protein CASSSRSYEQYF. The full variable domain, with the rest looked up from reference TRBV7-8 and TRBJ2-7, is GAGVSQSPRYKVAKRGQDVALRCDPISGHVSLFWYQQALGQGPEFLTYFQNEAQLDKSGLPSDRFFAERPEGSVSTLKIQRTQQEDSAVYLCASSSRSYEQYFGPGTRLTVT.